This TCR beta chain was observed in a study of T cells in Graves' hyperthyroidism and ophthalmopathy. General study findings and limits: Researchers found most expanded thyroid clonotypes above 0.001 in blood as well. By a 13 V-J model, ophthalmopathy was set apart from stable hyperthyroidism.

Uncontrolled infection, other autoimmune disease, pregnancy or lactation disqualified patients from enrolment. Together with thyroid ultrasound, orbital computed tomography, serum thyroxine and TRAb, clinical symptoms were used for diagnoses. TCR beta CDR3 regions were amplified from RNA. The HTBI primer set was used in a first-round RT-PCR of the TCR CDR3. TCRdb recomputed calls from the multiplex PCR reads with MiXCR, one row per CDR3 protein. The table includes a few hundred thousand distinct CDR3 sequences, around 43% detected once. With V trimmed by 5 bases and J by 6 bases, 4 bases remained unmatched. Germline V lookup: CDR1 ENHRY, CDR2 SYGVKD. The CDR3 extends over 12 amino acids. As regards this clonotype: What it recognizes is unknown.

This receptor was taken from an adult woman with Graves' disease, either hyperthyroidism or ophthalmopathy (not recorded which). V is TRBV10-3 and J is TRBJ2-7, with 7 nucleotides matching TRBD2. Input material: peripheral blood or thyroid tissue (not recorded which). DNA for the CDR3: TGTGCCATCAGTACCCCGGGGGGCGAGCAGTACTTC. It encodes CAISTPGGEQYF.